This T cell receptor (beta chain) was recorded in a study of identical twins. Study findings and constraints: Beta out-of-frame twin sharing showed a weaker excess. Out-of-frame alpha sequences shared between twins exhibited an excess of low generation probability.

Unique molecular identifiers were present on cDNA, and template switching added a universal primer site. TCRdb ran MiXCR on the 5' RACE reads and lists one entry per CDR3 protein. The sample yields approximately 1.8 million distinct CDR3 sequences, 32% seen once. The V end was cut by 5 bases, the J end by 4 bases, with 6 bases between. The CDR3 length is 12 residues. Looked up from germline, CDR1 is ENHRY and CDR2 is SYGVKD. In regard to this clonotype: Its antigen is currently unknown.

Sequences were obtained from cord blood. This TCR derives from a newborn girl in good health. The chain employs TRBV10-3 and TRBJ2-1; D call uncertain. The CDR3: CAISIGYNEQFF. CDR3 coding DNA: TGTGCCATCAGTATCGGTTACAATGAGCAGTTCTTC.